Listed below are T cell receptor beta chains from one sample, sequenced in a study of T-cell reconstitution after alpha-beta-depleted transplantation in children. Each CDR3 protein is one row after TCRdb ran MiXCR on the PCR reads. The sample holds some 280,000 distinct CDR3 sequences; approximately 9.8% are singletons and the top ten take roughly a tenth. This sample comprised PBMCs from the stem cell graft donor, obtained from the stem cell graft. The receptors come from a human donor who donated a stem cell graft to a child with SCID. Each CDR3 is given with its conserved first and last residue. The order of the fields is D gene, J gene, clone size, V gene, CDR3 protein, CDR3 DNA. A D gene is named only where the DNA matches it firmly. Clone sizes are given selectively: once, few, many, or a class where the clone is expanded.

TRBD1 TRBJ1-1 few TRBV7-3 CASSLFLGPGTGDTEAFF TGTGCCAGCAGCTTATTCTTAGGGCCGGGGACAGGGGACACTGAAGCTTTCTTT
TRBD2 TRBJ2-5 NA TRBV20-1 CSAQTSGTLGETQYF TGCAGTGCTCAGACCAGCGGGACCCTGGGGGAGACCCAGTACTTC
NA TRBJ2-2 many TRBV29-1 CSVELAVANTGELFF TGCAGCGTTGAACTGGCCGTCGCGAACACCGGGGAGCTGTTTTTT
TRBD2 TRBJ2-3 NA TRBV11-2 CASSRTSGLTDTQYF TGTGCCAGCAGCCGGACTAGCGGTTTAACAGATACGCAGTATTTT
NA TRBJ2-3 few TRBV5-1 CASNFPTDSSTDTQYF TGCGCCAGCAACTTTCCGACTGACTCTAGCACAGATACGCAGTATTTT
TRBD1 TRBJ2-3 NA TRBV6-2/TRBV6-3 CASSYFGTGSADTQYF TGTGCCAGCAGTTACTTTGGGACAGGGTCGGCAGATACGCAGTATTTT
NA TRBJ2-5 NA TRBV15 CATSFLETQYF TGTGCCACCTCTTTTTTGGAGACCCAGTACTTC
NA TRBJ1-5 few TRBV20-1 CSATPSSSNQPQHF TGCAGTGCTACCCCCTCCTCCAGCAATCAGCCCCAGCATTTT
NA TRBJ2-6 few TRBV12-3/TRBV12-4 CASSPTAFFSGANVLTF TGTGCCAGCAGCCCGACAGCTTTCTTCTCTGGGGCCAACGTCCTGACTTTC
TRBD2 TRBJ2-5 NA TRBV12-3/TRBV12-4 CASSRGGGPRETQYF TGTGCCAGCAGTCGTGGCGGGGGGCCGAGAGAGACCCAGTACTTC
TRBD1 TRBJ1-1 NA TRBV20-1 CGAFRQGDTEAFF TGCGGTGCTTTTCGACAGGGCGACACTGAAGCTTTCTTT
NA TRBJ1-5 NA TRBV3-1 CASSQDVGGSNQPQHF TGTGCCAGCAGCCAAGATGTGGGGGGGAGCAATCAGCCCCAGCATTTT
TRBD1 TRBJ1-2 NA TRBV28 CASRQGSYNYGYTF TGTGCCAGCAGACAGGGGAGCTACAACTATGGCTACACCTTC
NA TRBJ1-6 NA TRBV6-5 CASRGEGGYNSPLHF TGTGCCAGCAGGGGCGAGGGTGGATATAATTCACCCCTCCACTTT
NA TRBJ2-7 NA TRBV20-1 CSARQGRGTYEQYF TGCAGTGCTAGACAGGGTCGGGGAACCTACGAGCAGTACTTC
NA TRBJ2-5 NA TRBV12-3/TRBV12-4 CASSPTTGSETQYF TGTGCCAGCAGCCCCACCACAGGGTCAGAGACCCAGTACTTC
TRBD2 TRBJ2-1 many TRBV20-1 CSASGGAANEQFF TGCAGTGCTAGCGGGGGGGCAGCCAATGAGCAGTTCTTC
NA TRBJ1-6 NA TRBV25-1 CASSASGVSPLHF TGTGCCAGCAGTGCCTCAGGGGTTTCACCCCTCCACTTT
TRBD1 TRBJ2-7 few TRBV18 CASSPGQTGTYEQYF TGTGCCAGCTCACCCGGTCAGACAGGGACCTACGAGCAGTACTTC
NA TRBJ2-2 NA TRBV6-1 CASRPVYTGELFF TGTGCCAGCAGGCCAGTGTACACCGGGGAGCTGTTTTTT
NA TRBJ1-2 NA TRBV6-1 CASSENRDNGYTF TGTGCCAGCAGTGAAAACAGGGATAATGGCTACACCTTC
NA TRBJ1-1 few TRBV7-8 CASSLDRQGLAFF TGTGCCAGCAGCTTAGACCGCCAGGGTTTAGCTTTCTTT
NA TRBJ2-7 many TRBV25-1 CASSGTDHFPYEQYF TGTGCCAGCAGTGGTACAGACCACTTTCCTTACGAGCAGTACTTC
NA TRBJ2-3 few TRBV15 CATSSEQPPLNTDTQYF TGTGCCACCAGCAGTGAACAGCCGCCGTTGAACACAGATACGCAGTATTTT
NA TRBJ2-7 NA TRBV14 CASSPRVGRTGEQYF TGTGCCAGCAGCCCGAGGGTGGGCAGGACGGGGGAGCAGTACTTC
TRBD2 TRBJ2-1 NA TRBV20-1 CSAPSPGGISNEQFF TGCAGTGCCCCATCCCCCGGGGGGATCTCCAATGAGCAGTTCTTC
TRBD1 TRBJ1-2 few TRBV12-3/TRBV12-4 CASGNRGVDYGYTF TGTGCCAGCGGAAACAGGGGAGTTGACTATGGCTACACCTTC
TRBD1 TRBJ2-7 many TRBV5-1 CASRQGQGNHEQYF TGCGCCAGCAGACAGGGACAGGGGAATCACGAGCAGTACTTC
NA TRBJ2-3 few TRBV27 CASRGAGGTDTQYF TGTGCCAGCAGAGGAGCCGGAGGCACAGATACGCAGTATTTT
NA TRBJ1-6 NA TRBV27 CASSSSRDGDNSPLHF TGTGCCAGCAGTTCATCACGGGACGGGGATAATTCACCCCTCCACTTT
NA TRBJ1-4 NA TRBV11-2 CASSFRTNEKLFF TGTGCCAGCAGCTTCAGGACCAATGAAAAACTGTTTTTT
NA TRBJ1-2 many TRBV7-9 CASSSLSGYTF TGTGCCAGCAGCTCCCTCTCTGGCTACACCTTC
NA TRBJ1-3 few TRBV12-3/TRBV12-4 CASSLSLNSGNTIYF TGTGCCAGCAGTTTGTCCCTCAACTCTGGAAACACCATATATTTT
TRBD1 TRBJ1-1 few TRBV29-1 CSARTGSSNTEAFF TGCAGCGCACGGACAGGGTCCTCGAACACTGAAGCTTTCTTT
NA TRBJ2-3 NA TRBV6-5 CASSYAKAGLLGGTDTQYF TGTGCCAGCAGTTACGCCAAGGCCGGTCTCCTAGGGGGCACAGATACGCAGTATTTT
NA TRBJ1-5 few TRBV2 CASRGGTVSNQPQHF TGTGCCAGCAGAGGAGGGACGGTTAGCAATCAGCCCCAGCATTTT
TRBD1 TRBJ2-7 many TRBV12-3/TRBV12-4 CASSFSGTGGYEQYF TGTGCCAGCAGTTTCTCTGGGACAGGGGGCTACGAGCAGTACTTC
NA TRBJ2-5 NA TRBV20-1 CSARGVGVQETQYF TGCAGTGCTAGAGGGGTAGGGGTCCAAGAGACCCAGTACTTC
NA TRBJ2-7 NA TRBV2 CASTGNEQYF TGTGCCAGCACGGGGAACGAGCAGTACTTC
TRBD1 TRBJ1-4 NA TRBV6-4 CASTMTWTGGGSTNEKLFF TGTGCCAGCACTATGACCTGGACAGGGGGCGGTTCAACTAATGAAAAACTGTTTTTT
NA TRBJ1-2 NA TRBV5-6 CASSLRVDVGYTF TGTGCCAGCAGCTTGCGGGTAGATGTTGGCTACACCTTC
NA TRBJ1-2 many TRBV9 CASSVAAQSYGYTF TGTGCCAGCAGCGTAGCGGCACAGTCCTATGGCTACACCTTC
NA TRBJ2-5 NA TRBV6-5 CASSYSAGQETQYF TGTGCCAGCAGTTACTCGGCAGGTCAAGAGACCCAGTACTTC
TRBD1 TRBJ2-2 NA TRBV5-1 CASSTDRAGTGELFF TGCGCCAGCAGCACGGACAGGGCTGGAACCGGGGAGCTGTTTTTT
NA TRBJ1-1 few TRBV29-1 CSAVGLNTEAFF TGCAGCGCCGTGGGTCTGAACACTGAAGCTTTCTTT
NA TRBJ2-2 NA TRBV30 CAWSVRGPPGSCFF NA
NA TRBJ2-5 NA TRBV6-1 CASKGAWGREETQYF TGTGCCAGCAAGGGCGCCTGGGGAAGGGAAGAGACCCAGTACTTC
NA TRBJ2-3 few TRBV9 CASSVEGDNTDTQYF TGTGCCAGCAGCGTAGAAGGGGATAACACAGATACGCAGTATTTT
NA TRBJ1-1 many TRBV27 CASSFHPDRRLNTEAFF TGTGCCAGCAGTTTCCACCCCGACAGGCGATTGAACACTGAAGCTTTCTTT
NA TRBJ1-1 many TRBV20-1 CSARDGTRPTEAFF TGCAGTGCTAGAGATGGAACCCGTCCCACTGAAGCTTTCTTT
NA TRBJ2-4 few TRBV7-2 CASSRNTKNIQYF TGTGCCAGCAGCAGAAATACCAAAAACATTCAGTACTTC
NA TRBJ1-1 few TRBV5-6 CASSLQGTGRGAFF TGTGCCAGCAGCTTGCAGGGGACGGGTAGAGGAGCTTTCTTT
TRBD2 TRBJ2-5 once TRBV29-1 CSVGLAGFSETQYF TGCAGCGTTGGACTAGCGGGGTTTTCGGAGACCCAGTACTTC
TRBD1 TRBJ2-3 NA TRBV10-1 CASSGSRGFTDTQYF TGCGCCAGCAGTGGGTCCAGGGGGTTCACAGATACGCAGTATTTT
NA TRBJ1-2 NA TRBV6-1 CASSIVVGAGGYTF TGTGCCAGCAGTATCGTCGTAGGGGCAGGAGGCTACACCTTC
NA TRBJ1-5 few TRBV19 CASRTAGNQPQHF TGTGCCAGTAGGACAGCAGGCAATCAGCCCCAGCATTTT
TRBD2 TRBJ2-1 once TRBV2 CASTRGSEQFF TGTGCCAGCACGCGGGGGTCTGAGCAGTTCTTC